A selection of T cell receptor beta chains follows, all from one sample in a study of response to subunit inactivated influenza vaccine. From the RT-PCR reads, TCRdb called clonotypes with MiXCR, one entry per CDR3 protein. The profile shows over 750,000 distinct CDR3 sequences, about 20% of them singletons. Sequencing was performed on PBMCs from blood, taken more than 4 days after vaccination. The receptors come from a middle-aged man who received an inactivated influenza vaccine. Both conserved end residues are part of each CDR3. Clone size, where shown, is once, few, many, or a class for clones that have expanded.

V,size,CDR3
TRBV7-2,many,CASSLSSGGYNEQFF
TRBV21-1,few,CASSKVCGKNIQYF
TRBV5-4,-,CASSLEVTAPYEQYF
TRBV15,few,CATSRPGHGREQYF
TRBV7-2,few,CASSLVAGRGKFF
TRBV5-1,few,CASSQAEMNTEAFF
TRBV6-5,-,CASSYSKTLQPQHF
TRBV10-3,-,CAIRPGTGGSYEQYF
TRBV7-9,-,CASMGLGLGDTQYF
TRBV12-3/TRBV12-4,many,CASSRQVSGELFF
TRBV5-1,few,CASSLLGQRTEETQYF
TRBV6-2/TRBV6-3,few,CASSFPMVNEQFF
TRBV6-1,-,CASSTSGGTSTDTQYF
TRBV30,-,CAWSPFGVRGRNTGELYF
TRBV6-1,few,CASRWTGGGNEQFF
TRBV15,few,CATSPGLAGITYNEQFF
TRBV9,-,CASSVAPQTGTSGYNEQFF
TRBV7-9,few,CASSLGQGDEELFF
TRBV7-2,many,CASSMGMYNEQFF
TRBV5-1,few,CASSTTTGTYEQYF
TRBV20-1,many,CSARDLPSPDTQYF
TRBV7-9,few,CASSFFATNEKLFF
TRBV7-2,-,CASSLRRGGGTDTQYF
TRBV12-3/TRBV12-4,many,CASTSGTGYNEQFF
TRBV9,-,CASSRSGTSGYEQYF
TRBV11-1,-,CASSWGLAYNEQFF
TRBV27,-,CASTADWRGGFEQFF
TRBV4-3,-,CASSQLSNTEAFF
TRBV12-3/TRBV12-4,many,CASGIGTLQETQYF
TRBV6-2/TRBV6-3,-,CATQDPDTQYF
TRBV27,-,CASSLSRGAPYEQYF
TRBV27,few,CASSETGWEAYEQYF
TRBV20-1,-,CSARDHRVNTGELFF
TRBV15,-,CATSRDYRENTEAFF
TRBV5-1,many,CASSAGTAETQYF
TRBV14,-,CASSQENLQETQYF
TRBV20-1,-,CSTVRDTDTQYF
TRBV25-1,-,CASSPDRGLSYEQYF
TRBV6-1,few,CASSWGSLNTEAFF
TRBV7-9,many,CASSVDRGHTGELFF
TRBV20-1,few,CSARDGKRRGGEQFF
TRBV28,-,CASSPPNNNEQFF
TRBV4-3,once,CASSQESSQPQHF
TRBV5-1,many,CASSLGGRAQNEQFF
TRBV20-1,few,CSAPRGLMNTEAFF
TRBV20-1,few,CSARDFLGGRNSNTEAFF
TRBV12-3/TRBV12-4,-,CASSLAGGSGANVLTF
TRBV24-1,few,CATSDLGSSGGTDTQYF
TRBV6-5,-,CASSYTGSHTSYEQYF
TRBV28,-,CASSLFLSGSTDTQYF
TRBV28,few,CASSLREGLRSTQYF
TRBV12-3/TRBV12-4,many,CASSLVLVTDTQYF
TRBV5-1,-,CASSPGSGGAREQFF
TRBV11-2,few,CASSFQTRSFEQFF
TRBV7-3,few,CASSLSGLAGGGNEQFF
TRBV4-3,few,CASSQVYLGGSHTGELFF
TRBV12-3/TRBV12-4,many,CASSFTGNQPQHF
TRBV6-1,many,CASSEMWRNTEAFF